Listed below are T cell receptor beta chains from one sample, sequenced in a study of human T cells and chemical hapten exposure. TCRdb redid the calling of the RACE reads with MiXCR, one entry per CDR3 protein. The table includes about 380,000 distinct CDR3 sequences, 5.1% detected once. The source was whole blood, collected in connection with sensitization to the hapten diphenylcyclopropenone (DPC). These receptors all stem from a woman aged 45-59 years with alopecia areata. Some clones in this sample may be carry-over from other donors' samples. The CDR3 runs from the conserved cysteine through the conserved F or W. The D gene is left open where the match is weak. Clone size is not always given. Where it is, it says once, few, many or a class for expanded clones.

TGTGCCAGCAGCTTAGGACGGGGTATGAACACTGAAGCTTTCTTT,CASSLGRGMNTEAFF,TRBJ1-1,many,TRBV13,NA
TGTGCCAGCAGCTTAGGTCTAAACTTGAACACTGAAGCTTTCTTT,CASSLGLNLNTEAFF,TRBJ1-1,many,TRBV7-8,NA
TGTGCCAGCACACGGGACAGGGTTAGCAATCAGCCCCAGCATTTT,CASTRDRVSNQPQHF,TRBJ1-5,NA,TRBV7-8,TRBD1
TGTGCCAGCAGCTTAGAGGTCGGCGTTGGCAACATTCAGTACTTC,CASSLEVGVGNIQYF,TRBJ2-4,many,TRBV7-2,NA
TGTGCCAGCAGTTTTCCGGGACAGGGGTTTGGCTACACCTTC,CASSFPGQGFGYTF,TRBJ1-2,NA,TRBV28,TRBD1
TGTGCCAGCAGCCCACAGACCTCTGGGGCCAACGTCCTGACTTTC,CASSPQTSGANVLTF,TRBJ2-6,many,TRBV6-5,NA
TGTGCCAGCAAAATGGACAGCTCCTACGAGCAGTACTTC,CASKMDSSYEQYF,TRBJ2-7,many,TRBV12-3/TRBV12-4,NA
TGTGCCAGCAGCGTTAATGATTTCACAGATACGCAGTATTTT,CASSVNDFTDTQYF,TRBJ2-3,NA,TRBV9,NA
TGTGCCAGTACCCGGGACAGCCGCTCCAATGAGCAGTTCTTC,CASTRDSRSNEQFF,TRBJ2-1,many,TRBV19,TRBD1
TGTGCCAGCAGCCCCCAGCGGGGGGGCACAGATACGCAGTATTTT,CASSPQRGGTDTQYF,TRBJ2-3,many,TRBV7-2,TRBD2
TGTGCCAGCAGAAGACAGGGGTCTGGGGCCAACGTCCTGACTTTC,CASRRQGSGANVLTF,TRBJ2-6,NA,TRBV6-5,TRBD1
TGCAGCGTGGGGGGACTAGCGGGAGAGAAGTTCTTC,CSVGGLAGEKFF,TRBJ2-1,many,TRBV29-1,TRBD2
TGCAGCGTTCCTGGCAGGGATGAGCAGTTCTTC,CSVPGRDEQFF,TRBJ2-1,many,TRBV29-1,NA
TGTGCCAGCAGCTTAGTTTCGGCCGGCACTGAAGCTTTCTTT,CASSLVSAGTEAFF,TRBJ1-1,NA,TRBV11-2,NA
TGCAGTGCTCAGGGTTTTGGTGAAAAACTGTTTTTT,CSAQGFGEKLFF,TRBJ1-4,many,TRBV20-1,NA
TGTGCCAGCAGCTCCCGATCGGCAGATACGCAGTATTTT,CASSSRSADTQYF,TRBJ2-3,NA,TRBV7-8,NA
TGCGCCAGCATCTTGGGGACTGAAGCTTTCTTT,CASILGTEAFF,TRBJ1-1,many,TRBV4-1,NA
TGTGCTAGTGGTTTTGGGAGGGACCTGAACACTGAAGCTTTCTTT,CASGFGRDLNTEAFF,TRBJ1-1,NA,TRBV12-5,NA
TGTGCCAGCAGCTGGCAGAGGCAGGGGGTCGTCTACGAGCAGTACTTC,CASSWQRQGVVYEQYF,TRBJ2-7,NA,TRBV13,TRBD1
TGCAGTGCTAAACAGGGGGACGGGGAGCTGTTTTTT,CSAKQGDGELFF,TRBJ2-2,NA,TRBV20-1,TRBD1
TGTGCCAGCAGGGGACCAGGACAGTCCGAGTTGGGGAACGCTGAAGCTTTCTTT,CASRGPGQSELGNAEAFF,TRBJ1-1,few,TRBV7-9,NA
TGTGCCAGCAGCTTACCTGCGCTCTCCTACAATGAGCAGTTCTTC,CASSLPALSYNEQFF,TRBJ2-1,many,TRBV7-8,NA
TGTGCCAGCACCCAACATAGGTCTGGGGCCAACGTCCTGACTTTC,CASTQHRSGANVLTF,TRBJ2-6,NA,TRBV6-2/TRBV6-3,NA
TGTGCCAGCAGGAGCCCTCCCACAGATACGCAGTATTTT,CASRSPPTDTQYF,TRBJ2-3,few,TRBV28,NA
TGTGCCAGCAGGAAGAGCGGTGGGAGTGTAAGGGAGCTGTTTTTT,CASRKSGGSVRELFF,TRBJ2-2,many,TRBV3-1,NA
TGTGCCAGCAGCCCAGGAAACAGGGGCGGCGAGCAGTACTTC,CASSPGNRGGEQYF,TRBJ2-7,many,TRBV9,TRBD1
TGCGCCAGCAGGGACAGGGCCGGCAATCAGCCCCAGCATTTT,CASRDRAGNQPQHF,TRBJ1-5,NA,TRBV10-2,TRBD1
TGCGCCAGCAGCTTGGACACAGGGCAGCCCCAGCATTTT,CASSLDTGQPQHF,TRBJ1-5,few,TRBV5-1,NA
TGTGCCTGGAGTGTACGAGGAGCTATGAGAGATACGCAGTATTTT,CAWSVRGAMRDTQYF,TRBJ2-3,NA,TRBV30,NA
TGCAGCGTTGAGAATCAAGAGACCCAGTACTTC,CSVENQETQYF,TRBJ2-5,many,TRBV29-1,NA
TGTGCCAGCAGCTTCTCAGGGACTAGCACCCCCAATGAGCAGTTCTTC,CASSFSGTSTPNEQFF,TRBJ2-1,few,TRBV4-2,TRBD2
TGTGCCAGCATCACTGCAGGGACTGAAGCTTTCTTT,CASITAGTEAFF,TRBJ1-1,few,TRBV28,NA
TGCAGCGTTGACGTTGCTATCCAAGAGACCCAGTACTTC,CSVDVAIQETQYF,TRBJ2-5,many,TRBV29-1,NA
TGCAGTGCTGAAAGAAGCGGGGGGGGCACAGATACGCAGTATTTT,CSAERSGGGTDTQYF,TRBJ2-3,few,TRBV20-1,TRBD2
TGTGCCAGCAGCTCTACCGGACCCACAGATACGCAGTATTTT,CASSSTGPTDTQYF,TRBJ2-3,many,TRBV11-1,NA
TGTGCCAGCAGGAGTAGCGGGGGGGCGGATACGCAGTATTTT,CASRSSGGADTQYF,TRBJ2-3,NA,TRBV12-3/TRBV12-4,TRBD2
TGTGCCAGCAGCGGGGACAGGGCAAGTACGCAGTATTTT,CASSGDRASTQYF,TRBJ2-3,many,TRBV6-1,TRBD1
TGTGCCAATTGGGCCCGGGGTCGGGAGACCCAGTACTTC,CANWARGRETQYF,TRBJ2-5,many,TRBV12-3/TRBV12-4,NA
TGCAGCGTTGCAATGAGCGGATATGGCTACACCTTC,CSVAMSGYGYTF,TRBJ1-2,NA,TRBV29-1,NA
TGTGCCAGCAGCCGGACTAGGGGCGGTGAGCAGTTCTTC,CASSRTRGGEQFF,TRBJ2-1,many,TRBV7-7,TRBD2
TGCGCCAGCAGCCTCTGGACAGGGGGTTGGAAACTGTTTTTT,CASSLWTGGWKLFF,TRBJ1-4,many,TRBV5-1,TRBD1
TGTGCCAGCAGTTACGGGAGGCCTCATAGCAATCAGCCCCAGCATTTT,CASSYGRPHSNQPQHF,TRBJ1-5,few,TRBV6-2/TRBV6-3,NA
TGTGCCAGCAGTTTAAGACAGGTCGAAGGCTACACCTTC,CASSLRQVEGYTF,TRBJ1-2,few,TRBV12-3/TRBV12-4,NA
TGTGCCACCAGCAGAGGAGGAGACGAGCAGTACTTC,CATSRGGDEQYF,TRBJ2-7,many,TRBV15,NA
TGTGCCAGCAGCTTCGATGGGGGGGAGGGTGAAAAACTGTTTTTT,CASSFDGGEGEKLFF,TRBJ1-4,few,TRBV2,NA
TGTGCCAGCAGCGGCCGCCTAGCGGGAGACCCAGATACGCAGTATTTT,CASSGRLAGDPDTQYF,TRBJ2-3,many,TRBV5-6,TRBD2
TGTGCCAGCAGTGACAGCCCGAACACTGAAGCTTTCTTT,CASSDSPNTEAFF,TRBJ1-1,few,TRBV25-1,NA
TGCGCCAGCCTAGGTCCAGCGGATGGTAGCACAGATACGCAGTATTTT,CASLGPADGSTDTQYF,TRBJ2-3,many,TRBV5-1,NA
TGTGCCAGCAGCGAGACTAGCGACCTCCTGGACGAGCAGTACTTC,CASSETSDLLDEQYF,TRBJ2-7,few,TRBV11-3,TRBD2
TGTGCCAGCAGCCCCGCTCCGGGACAGGGAAGCGCTGAAGCTTTCTTT,CASSPAPGQGSAEAFF,TRBJ1-1,many,TRBV6-2/TRBV6-3,TRBD1
TGCAGTGTGGGGGACAGGGCTCATAATGAAAAACTGTTTTTT,CSVGDRAHNEKLFF,TRBJ1-4,many,TRBV20-1,TRBD1
TGTGCCATCGAAACTGGTGAGGGGGTAAATGAGCAGTTCTTC,CAIETGEGVNEQFF,TRBJ2-1,many,TRBV10-3,NA
TGTGCCAGCAGCATCCCAGCCCCCGGGACTCTAGCTGGGGCCAACGTCCTGACTTTC,CASSIPAPGTLAGANVLTF,TRBJ2-6,NA,TRBV7-9,NA